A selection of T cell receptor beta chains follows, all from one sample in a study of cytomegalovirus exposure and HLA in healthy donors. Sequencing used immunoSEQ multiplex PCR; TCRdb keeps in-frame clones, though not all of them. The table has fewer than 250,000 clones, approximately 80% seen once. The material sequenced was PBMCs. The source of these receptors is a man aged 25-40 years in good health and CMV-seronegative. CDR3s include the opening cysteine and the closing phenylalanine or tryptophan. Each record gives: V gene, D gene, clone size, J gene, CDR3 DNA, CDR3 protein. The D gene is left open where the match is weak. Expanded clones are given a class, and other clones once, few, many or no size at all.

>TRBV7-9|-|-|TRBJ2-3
TGTGCCAGCAGCTTAGGGCACGTCGTGAGCACAGATACGCAGTATTTT
CASSLGHVVSTDTQYF
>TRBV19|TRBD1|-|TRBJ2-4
TGTGCCAGTAGTATGGGGGACAGAGACATTCAGTACTTC
CASSMGDRDIQYF
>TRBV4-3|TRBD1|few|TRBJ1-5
TGCGCCAGCAGCCAAGATCGGGGACAGGGGAATACCCAGCATTTT
CASSQDRGQGNTQHF
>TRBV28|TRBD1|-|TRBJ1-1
TGTGCCAGCAGACAGGGGGCCCCTAACACTGAAGCTTTCTTT
CASRQGAPNTEAFF
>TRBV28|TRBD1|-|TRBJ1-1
TGTGCCAGCAGTAGGGACAGGAAGAGTCTGAACACTGAAGCTTTCTTT
CASSRDRKSLNTEAFF
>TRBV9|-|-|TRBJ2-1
TGTGCCAGCAGCGTAGGGCACGCCAACAATGAGCAGTTCTTC
CASSVGHANNEQFF
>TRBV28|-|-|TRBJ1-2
TGTGCCAGCAGTTTCAGGGTTTCCCAGAACTATGGCTACACCTTC
CASSFRVSQNYGYTF
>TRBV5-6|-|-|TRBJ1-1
TGTGCCAGCAGCTTGTTCGGCCGGGGGGCTGAAGCTTTCTTT
CASSLFGRGAEAFF
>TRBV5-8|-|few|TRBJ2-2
TGTGCCAGCAGCCCGGAGATGGGGGAGCTGTTTTTT
CASSPEMGELFF
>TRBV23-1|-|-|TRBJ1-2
TGCGCCAGCGCGGCAGCTCGTACTAACTATGGCTACACCTTC
CASAAARTNYGYTF
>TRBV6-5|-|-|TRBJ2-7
TGTGCCAGCACCCCCCAGGTCGGGACCTACGAGCAGTACTTC
CASTPQVGTYEQYF
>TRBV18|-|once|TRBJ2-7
TGTGCCAGCTCACCTGAGATGGGGGCCGAGACATCGCCCTACGAGCAGTACTTC
CASSPEMGAETSPYEQYF
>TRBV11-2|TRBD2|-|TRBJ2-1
TGTGCCAGCACCCTGGGTAGCGGGGGATACAATGAGCAGTTCTTC
CASTLGSGGYNEQFF
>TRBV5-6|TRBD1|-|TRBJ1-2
TGTGCCAGCAGCGTCGTAGGGGGCGCAGGGGGTGGCTACACCTTC
CASSVVGGAGGGYTF
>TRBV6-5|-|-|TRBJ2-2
TGTGCCAGCATTCAGGGGAACACCGGGGAGCTGTTTTTT
CASIQGNTGELFF
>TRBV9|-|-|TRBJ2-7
TGTGCCAGCAGCGTAGAGGTCGGGTACGAGCAGTACTTC
CASSVEVGYEQYF
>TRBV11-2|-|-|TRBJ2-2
TGTGCCAGCAGCTCGGACAGGAACACCGGGGAGCTGTTTTTT
CASSSDRNTGELFF
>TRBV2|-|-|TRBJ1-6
TGTGCCAGCAGTGAAGCTAGTGGGCCGGATTCACCCCTCCACTTT
CASSEASGPDSPLHF
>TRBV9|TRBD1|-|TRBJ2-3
TGTGCCAGCAGCCCGGGGACAGGAATTTCTCAATTTACCAGAGATACGCAGTATTTT
CASSPGTGISQFTRDTQYF
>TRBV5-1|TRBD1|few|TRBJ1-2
TGCGCCAGCAGCTTAGGTCAGGGGGCGTATGGCTACACCTTC
CASSLGQGAYGYTF
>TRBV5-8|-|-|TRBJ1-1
TGTGCCAGCAGCACGGGGGGACGGCCGGACACTGAAGCTTTCTTT
CASSTGGRPDTEAFF